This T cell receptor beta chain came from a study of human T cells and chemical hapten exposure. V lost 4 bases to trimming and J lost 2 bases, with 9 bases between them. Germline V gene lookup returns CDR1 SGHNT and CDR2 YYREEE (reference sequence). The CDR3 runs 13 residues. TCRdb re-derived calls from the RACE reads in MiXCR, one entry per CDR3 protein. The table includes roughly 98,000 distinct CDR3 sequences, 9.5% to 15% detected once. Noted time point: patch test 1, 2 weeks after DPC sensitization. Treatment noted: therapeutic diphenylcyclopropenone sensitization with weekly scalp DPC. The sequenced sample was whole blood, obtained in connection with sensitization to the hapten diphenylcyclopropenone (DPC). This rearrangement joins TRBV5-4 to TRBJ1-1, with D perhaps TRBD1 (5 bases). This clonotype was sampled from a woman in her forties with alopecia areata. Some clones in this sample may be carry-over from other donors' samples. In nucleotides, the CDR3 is TGTGCCAGCAGCCAGGACACAAACACTGAAGCTTTCTTT. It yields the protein CASSQDTNTEAFF.